This record covers a single T cell receptor beta chain. The data were taken from a study of T cells in Graves' hyperthyroidism and ophthalmopathy. Amplification of TCR beta CDR3 regions was performed using RNA transcripts as template. First-round RT-PCR with HTBI primers amplified the TCR CDR3 region. TCRdb recomputed calls from the multiplex PCR reads with MiXCR, one row per CDR3 protein. The sample consists of more than 350,000 distinct CDR3 sequences, 17% of them appearing once. The CDR3 spans 17 residues. Germline CDR1 is MDHEN and CDR2 is SYDVKM. V lost 5 bases and J lost 4; bases outside the gene matches: 10.

Sequencing input: blood. The chain has TRBV28 and TRBJ2-3; 12 bases are a match to TRBD2. This TCR was recovered from a woman younger than 45 with Graves' hyperthyroidism that later progressed to Graves' ophthalmopathy. CDR3 residues: CASSTTRPSGGADTQYF. For the CDR3, the DNA is TGTGCCAGCAGTACCACCAGGCCTAGCGGGGGGGCAGATACGCAGTATTTT.